Here is one T cell receptor (beta chain) with its context. The antigen it recognizes is unknown. Per-base quality was not reported, and no clone a single base away is much larger than it. This record comes from a study of T cell responses to AZD1222 COVID-19 vaccine (dated by TCRdb to 2020 to 2023). Study-level background: AZD1222 recipients given second doses at about 4 weeks or at about 12 weeks were pooled, since spike-specific TCR depth and breadth were not found to differ between the two schedules. TCR sequencing covered about 230 trial participants: some 210 given two doses of AZD1222 and 26 given two doses of MenACWY control vaccine. Trial participants were enrolled into age subgroups of 18-55, 56-69 and 70-plus years, which contained about 160, 30 and 59 TCR-sequenced participants, respectively.

The sample's time point label, in plain terms: baseline before first vaccination. Vaccinee samples were obtained from the UK trials COV001 and COV002, which included a single-blind randomized controlled phase 2/3 trial of AZD1222 (ChAdOx1 nCoV-19) in healthy adults. For TCRbeta chain sequencing, PBMC samples from trial participants were taken at day 0 and at day 28 after the second dose. On the study overall, not on this receptor specifically: Conclusions about previously exposed vaccinees are limited, since just six or seven AZD1222 recipients were seropositive for SARS-CoV-2 at baseline. The 56-69-year group was small, and its depth increase did not reach significance, likely because of low power. Epitopes outside the regions mutated in the B.1.351 and B.1.1.7 variants were reportedly recognized by nearly half of the unique spike-specific TCRs. A significant rise in spike-specific TCR breadth and depth was observed after two AZD1222 doses relative to day 0 and relative to MenACWY recipients. CD4 TCRs associated with the vaccine covered the entire spike protein, and the dominant responses were in regions 160-218 and 743-854. No day 14 peak-response samples were available, so repertoires were characterized only after the peak T cell response. Participants were mostly white British and included more females than males, and it was suggested by the authors that clonal diversity may have been underestimated.

The CDR3 regions of human TCRbeta chains were analyzed by immunosequencing. Turning to the authors' computational methods: Repertoire TCRs were matched against a reference library of SARS-CoV-2-specific TCRs generated with the MIRA antigen-specificity platform. Breadth was defined as the fraction of unique TCRs that were SARS-CoV-2-associated, and depth was defined as the fraction of total T cells that were SARS-CoV-2-associated. Each spike-specific TCR was assigned to its reactive spike region and to a CD4 or CD8 class using the MIRA data. Log10-transformed breadth and depth values were compared by one-way ANOVA with Sidak's multiple comparisons tests. Imported from immuneACCESS, the table was reduced by TCRdb to in-frame sequences with V and J called. These copies leave out some clones; in studies compared against another copy, an unresolved V gene accounts for under half, and the cause of the remainder is not known. The V and J calls and the clone size are those of that table, but D and trimming were determined from the DNA. This sample comprises 150,000 to 200,000 clones, 70% to 90% of them detected only once. The leading ten clones occupy about 6.1% of the sample.

V loses 8 bases at its end and J loses 6 bases; junction bases beyond the gene matches: 5. From its cysteine to its phenylalanine, the CDR3 spans 13 amino acids. Only CDR3 DNA is held: 39 bases, read in frame from base 1. The germline V gene provides CDR1 SNHLY and CDR2 FYNNEI. Specimen: peripheral blood, collected on day 0 of AZD1222 vaccination. The V and J genes are TRBV2 and TRBJ2-2, with 8 bases aligning to TRBD2. The sequence was obtained from an adult in good health. This receptor carries the CDR3 CASVTSEAGELFF. The DNA is TGTGCCAGCGTGACTAGCGAGGCCGGGGAGCTGTTTTTT.